This passage covers 5 T cell receptor beta chains from one sample sequenced in a study of blood T cell repertoires in COVID-19. The assay was immunoSEQ multiplex PCR, and TCRdb's table has in-frame clones only and misses some. The sample yields about 530,000 clones, roughly nine tenths seen once. The source material was peripheral blood. These receptors all come from a woman aged 45-65 years with COVID-19, enrolled during active disease.

This clone has just a few counts. Other nucleotide sequences in the sample specify the same CDR3. The genes are TRBV27 and TRBJ2-7, with D maybe TRBD1 (6 bases). The CDR3 sequence is 13 residues long. CDR1 and CDR2 (germline): MNHEY, SMNVEV (reference sequence). V dropped 6 bases and J dropped 1 base, with 10 bases sitting between them. The CDR3 DNA is TGTGCCAGCAGCCTTGGACAGTCCTACGAGCAGTACTTC. Translation: CASSLGQSYEQYF.

V usage is TRBV18 and J usage is TRBJ1-2; TRBD1 aligns across 8 bases. V was clipped by 3 bases and J by 2 bases; unmatched bases: 2. Per germline, CDR1 KGHSH and CDR2 LQKENI. The CDR3 totals 14 residues. As DNA, the CDR3 is TGTGCCAGCTCACCTCGGACAGGGAACTATGGCTACACCTTC. It encodes CASSPRTGNYGYTF.

This chain links TRBV20-1 with TRBJ1-5; D gene unclear. Trimming took off 8 bases at V and 11 bases at J, with 13 bases between the two ends. The germline V gene encodes CDR1 DFQATT and CDR2 SNEGSKA (reference sequence). The CDR3 runs 10 residues. DNA for the CDR3: TGCAGTTTCCTAAGTATCACCCAGCATTTT. The encoded protein is CSFLSITQHF.

This clone was recorded a few times. The chain links TRBV27 to TRBJ2-7; 8 positions match TRBD2. The germline V gene encodes CDR1 MNHEY and CDR2 SMNVEV (reference sequence). Trimming cost V 7 bases and J 4 bases; bases outside gene matches: 12. There are 15 residues in the CDR3. Written as DNA, the CDR3 is TGTGCCAGCAAGGAAAACCCCGGGGGGGGGTACGAGCAGTACTTC. This codes for CASKENPGGGYEQYF.

The chain carries TRBV30 and TRBJ1-6, with 8 bases fitting TRBD1. The CDR3 has 15 residues. V lost 8 bases and J lost 10; bases outside the gene matches: 16. Germline V gives CDR1 GTSNPN, CDR2 SVGIG (reference sequence). The CDR3 region has the DNA TGTGCCCTAACCAACTTGACAGGGGTAGGGTCACCCCTCCACTTT. This codes for CALTNLTGVGSPLHF.